This T cell receptor (beta chain) originates from a study of blood T cells in healthy people across ages. Alongside a J-beta primer mix, a sample-barcoded 5' primer served in a second PCR lasting roughly 6 to 12 cycles. TCRdb analysed the 5' RACE reads with MiXCR anew, one entry per CDR3 protein. The sample consists of about 840,000 distinct CDR3 sequences, 25% to 35% of them appearing once. About this clonotype: Its specificity is unknown.

Per the germline V gene, CDR1 is DFQATT and CDR2 is SNEGSKA (reference sequence). V shed 1 base and J shed 3 bases, with 27 bases lying between them. CDR3 length equals 19 residues. General study results and limits: Investigators viewed diversity estimates from one million T cells as underestimates, the study reported.

This same sample was also part of a study on T cells of mothers and their children. That source notes: Sample barcodes and 2-4 random nucleotides came from the second PCR's M1S primer.

The receptor was derived from a woman aged 35 to 49 in good health. Sequences were obtained from blood. The chain links TRBV20-1 to TRBJ2-5; TRBD1 might be the D (7 bases). The DNA for the CDR3 is TGCAGTGCTAGAGGGGGAGGTACAGGGGTTGTTTTCGGTGAAGAGACCCAGTACTTC. Translated, it gives CSARGGGTGVVFGEETQYF.